Listed here are 12 T cell receptor beta chains from one sample, sequenced in a study of T cell responses to AZD1222 COVID-19 vaccine. TCRdb keeps only in-frame clones here, not all; method: immunoSEQ multiplex PCR. The table includes more than 95,000 clones, around nine tenths detected once. Sequences were derived from peripheral blood, sampled on day 0 of AZD1222 vaccination. These receptors originate from an adult in good health.

This clone was seen a few times. The chain recombines TRBV6-5 with TRBJ2-5, with no clear D. Trimming took off 3 bases at V and 4 bases at J, with 15 bases between the two ends. Germline lookup yields CDR1 MNHEY and CDR2 SVGAGI. The CDR3 extends over 15 amino acids. The CDR3 is CASSYQLGPVETQYF. DNA of the CDR3: TGTGCCAGCAGTTATCAGTTAGGCCCGGTAGAGACCCAGTACTTC.

This rearrangement joins TRBV10-3 to TRBJ2-1, with D possibly matching TRBD2 (5 bases). Trimming took off 7 bases at V and 7 bases at J, with 14 bases between the two ends. The CDR3 runs 13 residues. Germline assignment: CDR1 ENHRY and CDR2 SYGVKD. CDR3 in amino acids: CAITRQAANEQFF. In nucleotides, the CDR3 is TGTGCCATCACCCGGCAAGCGGCTAATGAGCAGTTCTTC.

The rearrangement uses TRBV6-5 and TRBJ2-3, with 8 positions matching TRBD2. The ends lost 0 bases at V and 5 bases at J; junction bases unmatched: 4. The length of the CDR3 is 15 residues. Per germline, CDR1 MNHEY and CDR2 SVGAGI. In DNA form, the CDR3 reads TGTGCCAGCAGTTACTCGAGCGGGAGTAAAGATACGCAGTATTTT. Residues: CASSYSSGSKDTQYF.

The chain links TRBV2 to TRBJ1-6, with D maybe TRBD1 (5 bases). Trimming left V 5 bases short and J 7 bases short, with 18 bases between. This CDR3 contains 16 residues. CDR1 is SNHLY, CDR2 FYNNEI, per germline. The CDR3 spells CASSPGYGADNSPLHF. The CDR3 DNA reads as TGTGCCAGCAGTCCAGGGTACGGGGCGGACAATTCACCCCTCCACTTT.

J is TRBJ1-2 and V is TRBV9; D possibly corresponds to TRBD1 (5 bases). The CDR3 consists of 14 residues. V lost 3 bases and J 2 bases, leaving 11 bases between the germline ends. The germline V gene has CDR1 SGDLS and CDR2 YYNGEE. CDR3 protein: CASSGGHQNYGYTF. CDR3 nucleotide sequence: TGTGCCAGCAGCGGAGGACACCAGAACTATGGCTACACCTTC.

In this sample, this clone turned up a few times. CDR3 sequence reads: CASSSGGGEQFF. In nucleotides, the CDR3 is TGTGCCAGTAGTTCCGGGGGAGGTGAGCAGTTCTTC. This chain uses TRBV19 with TRBJ2-1; a weak D match, TRBD2 (6 bases). CDR3 length equals 12 residues. Germline lookup yields CDR1 LNHDA and CDR2 SQIVND (reference sequence). V was pared by 5 bases and J by 9 bases, with 11 bases between.

V is TRBV2 and J is TRBJ1-3; D unclear. The CDR3 has 14 amino acids. V lost 3 bases and J lost 0, with 6 bases in between. The germline V gene encodes CDR1 SNHLY and CDR2 FYNNEI. CDR3 nucleotide sequence: TGTGCCAGCAGTGAGACCAGCTCTGGAAACACCATATATTTT. Its translation is CASSETSSGNTIYF.

The V gene is TRBV2, the J gene TRBJ1-2; D is ambiguous. Germline CDR1 SNHLY, CDR2 FYNNEI. The CDR3 has 13 residues. V gave up 7 bases and J gave up 8 bases, with 17 bases separating them. CDR3 DNA sequence: TGTGCCAGCACCAGGTGGAAACCGGGGGGCTACACCTTC. It specifies CASTRWKPGGYTF.

J is TRBJ2-1 and V is TRBV19; 8 bases agree with TRBD2. The germline V gene encodes CDR1 LNHDA and CDR2 SQIVND (reference sequence). V was pared by 1 base and J by 7 bases, with 9 bases of the junction left unmatched. The CDR3 loop spans 16 amino acids. The CDR3 coding sequence is TGTGCCAGTAGTATAGGTGGGACTAGATTATGGAATGAGCAGTTCTTC. Translation: CASSIGGTRLWNEQFF.

The chain joins TRBV7-9 to TRBJ1-3; no reliable D call. Germline V lookup: CDR1 SEHNR, CDR2 FQNEAQ (reference sequence). The CDR3 loop spans 11 amino acids. Trimming left V 4 bases short and J 8 bases short, with 6 bases between. The CDR3 coding sequence is TGTGCCAGCAGCTCGAGTGACACCATATATTTT. Encoded protein: CASSSSDTIYF.

The rearrangement uses TRBV18 and TRBJ1-1; the match to TRBD1 covers 7 bases. V lost 5 bases, J lost 7 bases, and 4 bases stayed unmatched. Germline V gene sequence: CDR1 KGHSH, CDR2 LQKENI. CDR3 length: 12 residues. The CDR3: CASSSDRDEAFF. CDR3 bases: TGTGCCAGCTCATCCGACAGGGATGAAGCTTTCTTT.

V is TRBV29-1 and J is TRBJ2-1; TRBD2 agrees at 7 bases. The germline V gene has CDR1 SQVTM and CDR2 ANQGSEA. The trim removed 4 bases at V and 4 bases at J, leaving 7 bases unmatched. The CDR3 length is 14 residues. The CDR3 is CSVGGGGIYNEQFF. The CDR3 bases are TGCAGCGTTGGGGGGGGTGGGATTTACAATGAGCAGTTCTTC.